This TCR beta chain was identified during a study of T cell responses to AZD1222 COVID-19 vaccine. The method was immunoSEQ multiplex PCR; TCRdb's version includes in-frame clones alone and lacks a portion of them. The sample lists 110,000 or so clones, around 89% occurring once. Germline V lookup: CDR1 LGHNT, CDR2 FRNRAP. CDR3 length equals 16 residues. V lost 3 bases and J 1 base, leaving 12 bases between the germline ends. Sample: peripheral blood, taken 28 days after the second AZD1222 dose. The sequence came from an adult who received the AZD1222 COVID-19 vaccine. This sequence joins TRBV12-5 and TRBJ2-2; the D is unclear. This CDR3 reads CASGFGWMENTGELFF. For the CDR3, the DNA is TGTGCTAGTGGTTTTGGTTGGATGGAGAACACCGGGGAGCTGTTTTTT. The whole variable domain, filled in from reference TRBV12-5 and TRBJ2-2, reads DARVTQTPRHKVTEMGQEVTMRCQPILGHNTVFWYRQTMMQGLELLAYFRNRAPLDDSGMPKDRFSAEMPDATLATLKIQPSEPRDSAVYFCASGFGWMENTGELFFGEGSRLTVL.